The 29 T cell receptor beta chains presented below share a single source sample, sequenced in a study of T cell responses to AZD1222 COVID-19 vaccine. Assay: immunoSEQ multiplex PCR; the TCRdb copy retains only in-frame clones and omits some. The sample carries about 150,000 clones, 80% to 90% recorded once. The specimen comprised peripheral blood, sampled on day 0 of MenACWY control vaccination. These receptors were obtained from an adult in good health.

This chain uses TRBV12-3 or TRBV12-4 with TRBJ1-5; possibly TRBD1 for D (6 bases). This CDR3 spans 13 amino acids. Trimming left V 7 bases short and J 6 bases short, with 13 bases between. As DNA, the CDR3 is TGTGCCAGCACTATGACAGGCGGTCAGCCCCAGCATTTT. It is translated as CASTMTGGQPQHF.

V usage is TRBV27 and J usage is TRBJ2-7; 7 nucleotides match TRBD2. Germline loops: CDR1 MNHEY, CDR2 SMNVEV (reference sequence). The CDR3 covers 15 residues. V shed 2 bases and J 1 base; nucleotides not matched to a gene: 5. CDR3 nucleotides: TGTGCCAGCAGTTTAGCACTAGCGACGTCCTACGAGCAGTACTTC. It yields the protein CASSLALATSYEQYF.

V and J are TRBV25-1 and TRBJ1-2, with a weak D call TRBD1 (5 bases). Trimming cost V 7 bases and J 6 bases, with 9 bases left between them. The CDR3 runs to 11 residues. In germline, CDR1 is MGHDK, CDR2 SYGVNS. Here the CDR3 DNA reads TGTGCCAGCACCGCAGGGAATGGCTACACCTTC. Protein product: CASTAGNGYTF.

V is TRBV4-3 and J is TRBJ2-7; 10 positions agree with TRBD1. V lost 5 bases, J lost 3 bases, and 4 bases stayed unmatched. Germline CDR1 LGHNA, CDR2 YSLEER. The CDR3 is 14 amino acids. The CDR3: CASSATGGSYEQYF. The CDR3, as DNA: TGCGCCAGCAGCGCGACAGGGGGCAGCTACGAGCAGTACTTC.

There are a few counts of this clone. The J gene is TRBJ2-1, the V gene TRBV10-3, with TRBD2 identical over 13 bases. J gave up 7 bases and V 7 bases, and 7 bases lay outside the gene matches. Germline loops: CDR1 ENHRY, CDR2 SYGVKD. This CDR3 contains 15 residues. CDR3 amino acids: CAINGLAGAGNEQFF. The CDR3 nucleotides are TGTGCCATCAATGGACTAGCGGGGGCCGGGAATGAGCAGTTCTTC.

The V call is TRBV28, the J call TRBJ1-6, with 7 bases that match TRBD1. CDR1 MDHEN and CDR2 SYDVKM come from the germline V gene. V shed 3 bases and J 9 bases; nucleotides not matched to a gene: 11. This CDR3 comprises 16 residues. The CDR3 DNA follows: TGTGCCAGCAGTTTCCCGGACAGGTTTAAGGGTTCACCCCTCCACTTT. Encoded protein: CASSFPDRFKGSPLHF.

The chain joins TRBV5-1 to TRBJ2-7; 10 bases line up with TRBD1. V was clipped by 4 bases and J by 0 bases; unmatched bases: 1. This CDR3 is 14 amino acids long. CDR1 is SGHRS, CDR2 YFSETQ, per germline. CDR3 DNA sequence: TGCGCCAGCAGCCGGACAGGGGGCTCCTACGAGCAGTACGTC. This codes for CASSRTGGSYEQYV.

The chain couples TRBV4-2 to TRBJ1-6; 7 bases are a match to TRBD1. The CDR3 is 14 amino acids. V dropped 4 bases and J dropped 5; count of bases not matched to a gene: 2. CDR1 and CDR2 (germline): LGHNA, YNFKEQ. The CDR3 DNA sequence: TGTGCCAGCAGCCTCGGGACAGATAATTCACCCCTCCACTTT. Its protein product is CASSLGTDNSPLHF.

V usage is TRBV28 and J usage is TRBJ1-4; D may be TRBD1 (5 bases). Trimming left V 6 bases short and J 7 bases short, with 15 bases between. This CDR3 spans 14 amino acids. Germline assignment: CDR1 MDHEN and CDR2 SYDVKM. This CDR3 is CASRPPQRGEKLFF. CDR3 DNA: TGTGCCAGCAGACCCCCCCAGAGGGGTGAAAAACTGTTTTTT.

CDR3 in amino acids: CASSTGTGNTIYF. The CDR3 bases are TGTGCCAGCAGCACAGGGACCGGAAACACCATATATTTT. This sequence joins TRBV6-5 and TRBJ1-3, with D perhaps matching TRBD1 (6 bases). Germline-derived CDR1 and CDR2 are MNHEY and SVGAGI. The CDR3 loop spans 13 amino acids. Trimming left V 6 bases short and J 4 bases short, with 10 bases between.

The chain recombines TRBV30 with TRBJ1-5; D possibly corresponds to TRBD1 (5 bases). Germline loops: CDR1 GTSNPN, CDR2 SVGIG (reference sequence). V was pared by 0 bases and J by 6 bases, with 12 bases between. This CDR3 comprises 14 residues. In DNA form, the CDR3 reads TGTGCCTGGAGTGTAACGCAGGGCTTTCAGCCCCAGCATTTT. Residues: CAWSVTQGFQPQHF.

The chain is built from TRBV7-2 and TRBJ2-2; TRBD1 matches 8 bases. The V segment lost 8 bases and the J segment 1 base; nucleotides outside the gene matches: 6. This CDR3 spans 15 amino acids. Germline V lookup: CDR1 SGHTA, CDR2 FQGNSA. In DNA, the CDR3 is TGTGCCAGCGGCAGGGGGCTTCAGAACACCGGGGAGCTGTTTTTT. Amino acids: CASGRGLQNTGELFF. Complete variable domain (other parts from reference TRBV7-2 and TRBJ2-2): GAGVSQSPSNKVTEKGKDVELRCDPISGHTALYWYRQSLGQGLEFLIYFQGNSAPDKSGLPSDRFSAERTGGSVSTLTIQRTQQEDSAVYLCASGRGLQNTGELFFGEGSRLTVL.

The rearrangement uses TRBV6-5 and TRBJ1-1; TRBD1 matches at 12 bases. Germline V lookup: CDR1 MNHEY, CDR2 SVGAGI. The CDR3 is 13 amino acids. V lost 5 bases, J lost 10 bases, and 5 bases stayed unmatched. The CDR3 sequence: CASSPGQGARAFF. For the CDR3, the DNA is TGTGCCAGCAGTCCGGGACAGGGGGCGCGAGCTTTCTTT.

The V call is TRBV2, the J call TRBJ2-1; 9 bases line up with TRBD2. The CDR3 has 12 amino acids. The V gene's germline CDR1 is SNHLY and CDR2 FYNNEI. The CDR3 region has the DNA TGTGCGGCTAGCGGGATGGTTGATGAGCAGTTCTTC. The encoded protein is CAASGMVDEQFF.

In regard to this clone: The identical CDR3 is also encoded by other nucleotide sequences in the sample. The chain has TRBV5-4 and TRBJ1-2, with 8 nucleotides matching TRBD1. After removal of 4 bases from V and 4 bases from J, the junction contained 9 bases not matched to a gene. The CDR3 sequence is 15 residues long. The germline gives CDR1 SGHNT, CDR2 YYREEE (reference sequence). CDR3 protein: CASSLQGAGGYGYTF. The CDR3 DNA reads TGTGCCAGCAGCCTGCAGGGGGCAGGTGGCTATGGCTACACCTTC.

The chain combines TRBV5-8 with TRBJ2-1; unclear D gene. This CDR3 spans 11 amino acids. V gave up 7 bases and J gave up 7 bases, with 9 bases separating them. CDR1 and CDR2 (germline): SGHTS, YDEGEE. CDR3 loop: CASVYSNEQFF. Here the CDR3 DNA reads TGTGCCAGCGTATACTCAAATGAGCAGTTCTTC.

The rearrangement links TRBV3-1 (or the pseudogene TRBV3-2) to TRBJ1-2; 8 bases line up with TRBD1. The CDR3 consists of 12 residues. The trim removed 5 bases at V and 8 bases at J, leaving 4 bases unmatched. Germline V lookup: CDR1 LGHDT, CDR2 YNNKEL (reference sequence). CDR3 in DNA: TGTGCCAGCAGCTCGACAGGGGCGGGCTACACCTTC. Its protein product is CASSSTGAGYTF.

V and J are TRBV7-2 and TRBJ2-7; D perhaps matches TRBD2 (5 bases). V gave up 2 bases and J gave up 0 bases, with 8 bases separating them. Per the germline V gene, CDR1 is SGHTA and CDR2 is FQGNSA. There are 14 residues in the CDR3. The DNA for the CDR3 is TGTGCCAGCAGCTTAACACGGGACTCCTACGAGCAGTACTTC. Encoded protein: CASSLTRDSYEQYF. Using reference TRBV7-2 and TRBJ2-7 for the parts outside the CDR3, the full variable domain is GAGVSQSPSNKVTEKGKDVELRCDPISGHTALYWYRQSLGQGLEFLIYFQGNSAPDKSGLPSDRFSAERTGGSVSTLTIQRTQQEDSAVYLCASSLTRDSYEQYFGPGTRLTVT.

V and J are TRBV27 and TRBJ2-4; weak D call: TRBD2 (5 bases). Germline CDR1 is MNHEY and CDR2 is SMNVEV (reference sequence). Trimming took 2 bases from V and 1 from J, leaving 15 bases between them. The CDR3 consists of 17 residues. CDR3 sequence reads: CASSLTFPTGAKNIQYF. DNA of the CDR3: TGTGCCAGCAGTTTAACTTTCCCGACGGGGGCCAAAAACATTCAGTACTTC.

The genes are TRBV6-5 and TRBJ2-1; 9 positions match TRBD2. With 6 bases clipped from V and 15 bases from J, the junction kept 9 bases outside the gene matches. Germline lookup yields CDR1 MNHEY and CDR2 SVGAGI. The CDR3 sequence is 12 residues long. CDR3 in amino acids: CASRPSGGSLFF. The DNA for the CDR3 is TGTGCCAGCAGACCCAGCGGGGGGAGTCTGTTCTTC.

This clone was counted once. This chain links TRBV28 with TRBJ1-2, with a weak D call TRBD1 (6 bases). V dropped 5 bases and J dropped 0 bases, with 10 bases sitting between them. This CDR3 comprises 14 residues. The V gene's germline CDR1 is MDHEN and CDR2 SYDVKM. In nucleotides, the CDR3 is TGTGCCAGCAGTGACAGGTACCCTAACTATGGCTACACCTTC. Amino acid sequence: CASSDRYPNYGYTF.

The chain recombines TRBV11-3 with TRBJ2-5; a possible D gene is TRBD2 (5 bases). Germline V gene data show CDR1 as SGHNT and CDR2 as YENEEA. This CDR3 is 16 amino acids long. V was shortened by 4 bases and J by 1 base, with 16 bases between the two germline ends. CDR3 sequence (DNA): TGTGCCAGCAGCTCGCACGTACAAACTAGCCAAGAGACCCAGTACTTC. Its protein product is CASSSHVQTSQETQYF.

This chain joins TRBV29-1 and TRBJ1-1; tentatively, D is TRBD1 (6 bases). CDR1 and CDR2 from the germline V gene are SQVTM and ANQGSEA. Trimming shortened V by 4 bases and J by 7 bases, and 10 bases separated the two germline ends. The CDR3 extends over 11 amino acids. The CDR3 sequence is CSVAQGNEAFF. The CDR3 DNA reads TGCAGCGTTGCACAGGGAAATGAAGCTTTCTTT. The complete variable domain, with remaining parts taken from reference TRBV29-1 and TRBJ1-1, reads SAVISQKPSRDICQRGTSLTIQCQVDSQVTMMFWYRQQPGQSLTLIATANQGSEATYESGFVIDKFPISRPNLTFSTLTVSNMSPEDSSIYLCSVAQGNEAFFGQGTRLTVV.

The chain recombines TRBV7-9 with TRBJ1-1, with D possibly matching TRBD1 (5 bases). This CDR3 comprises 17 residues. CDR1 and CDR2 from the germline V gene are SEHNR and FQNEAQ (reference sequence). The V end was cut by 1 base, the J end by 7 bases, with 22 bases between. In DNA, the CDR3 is TGTGCCAGCAGCTTAGTTGGGGGGAGACTGTTTATCATTGAAGCTTTCTTT. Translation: CASSLVGGRLFIIEAFF.

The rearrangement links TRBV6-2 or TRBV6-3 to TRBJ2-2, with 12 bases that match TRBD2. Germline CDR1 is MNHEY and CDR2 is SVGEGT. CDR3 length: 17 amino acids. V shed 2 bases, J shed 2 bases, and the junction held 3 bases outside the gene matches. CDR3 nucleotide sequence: TGTGCCAGCAGTTACCCTAGCGGGAGGGCTAACACCGGGGAGCTGTTTTTT. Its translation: CASSYPSGRANTGELFF.

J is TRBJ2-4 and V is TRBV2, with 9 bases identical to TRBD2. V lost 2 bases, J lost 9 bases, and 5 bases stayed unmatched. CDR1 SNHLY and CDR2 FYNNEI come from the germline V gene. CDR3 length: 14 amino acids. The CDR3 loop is CASSEIPLAGIQYF. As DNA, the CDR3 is TGTGCCAGCAGTGAAATCCCACTAGCGGGCATTCAGTACTTC.

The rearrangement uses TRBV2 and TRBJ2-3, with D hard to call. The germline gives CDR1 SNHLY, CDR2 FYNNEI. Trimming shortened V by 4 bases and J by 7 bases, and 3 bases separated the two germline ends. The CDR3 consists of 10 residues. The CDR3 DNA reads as TGTGCCAGCAGTGTCAATACGCAGTATTTT. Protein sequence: CASSVNTQYF.

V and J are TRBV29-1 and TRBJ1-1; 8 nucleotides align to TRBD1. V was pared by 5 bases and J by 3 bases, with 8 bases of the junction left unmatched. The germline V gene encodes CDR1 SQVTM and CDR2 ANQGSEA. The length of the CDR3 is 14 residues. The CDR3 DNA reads TGCAGCGTTAGGGGAGGACAGGGTGACACTGAAGCTTTCTTT. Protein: CSVRGGQGDTEAFF.

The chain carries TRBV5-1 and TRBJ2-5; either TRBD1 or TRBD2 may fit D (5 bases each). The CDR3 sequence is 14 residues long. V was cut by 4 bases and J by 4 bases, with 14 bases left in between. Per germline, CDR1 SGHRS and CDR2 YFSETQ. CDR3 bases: TGCGCCAGCAGCGGGAGCAGGGTCGGAGAGACCCAGTACTTC. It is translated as CASSGSRVGETQYF. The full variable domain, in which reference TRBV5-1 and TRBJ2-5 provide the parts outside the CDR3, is KAGVTQTPRYLIKTRGQQVTLSCSPISGHRSVSWYQQTPGQGLQFLFEYFSETQRNKGNFPGRFSGRQFSNSRSEMNVSTLELGDSALYLCASSGSRVGETQYFGPGTRLLVL.